This T cell receptor beta chain was profiled in a study of T cells in women clearing cervical HPV infection. Study context: Controls' single incident HPV16 infection cleared within 12 months without precancer. With HLA typing for only a few women, HLA confounding remains possible. Study results and limitations: Repertoire richness, not evenness, was significantly elevated in CIN3+ cases versus controls.

Comment on this clone: Its target is not known. The read falls 3 residues short of the CDR3 end, and the missing part is taken from the germline J gene.

CDR1 is ENHRY and CDR2 is SYGVKD in the germline V gene. The CDR3 runs to 12 residues. Only in-frame clones appear in the TCRdb table, and some are missing; sequencing was by immunoSEQ multiplex PCR. The sample yields about 40,000 clones, of which the top ten take up 7.6%. MY09/MY11 PCR detected cervical HPV DNA; dot-blot assigned genotypes. The sequence was collected from a woman between 18 and 69 years old with a cervical HPV16 infection that either progressed to CIN3+ or cleared (not recorded which). The sample taken for sequencing was blood buffy coat. The chain joins TRBV10-3 to TRBJ1-2, with 7 bases aligning to TRBD1. The CDR3 DNA, read in part, is TGTGCCATCAAAGAGGAGGGGGCCGGC. This sequence encodes CAIKEEGAG. Given in full, the CDR3 is CAIKEEGAGYTF.